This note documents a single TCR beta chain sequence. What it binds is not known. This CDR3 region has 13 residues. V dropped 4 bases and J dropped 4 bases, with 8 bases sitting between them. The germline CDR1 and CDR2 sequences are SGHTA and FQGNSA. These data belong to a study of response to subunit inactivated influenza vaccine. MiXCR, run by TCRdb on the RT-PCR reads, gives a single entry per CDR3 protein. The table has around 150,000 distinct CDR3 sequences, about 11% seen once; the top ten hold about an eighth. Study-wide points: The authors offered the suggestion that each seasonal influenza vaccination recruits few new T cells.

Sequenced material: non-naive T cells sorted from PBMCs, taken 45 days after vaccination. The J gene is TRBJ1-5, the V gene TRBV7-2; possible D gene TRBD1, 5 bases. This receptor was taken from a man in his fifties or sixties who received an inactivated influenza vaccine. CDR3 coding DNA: TGTGCCAGCAGCTACCCAGGGAATCAGCCCCAGCATTTT. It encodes CASSYPGNQPQHF.